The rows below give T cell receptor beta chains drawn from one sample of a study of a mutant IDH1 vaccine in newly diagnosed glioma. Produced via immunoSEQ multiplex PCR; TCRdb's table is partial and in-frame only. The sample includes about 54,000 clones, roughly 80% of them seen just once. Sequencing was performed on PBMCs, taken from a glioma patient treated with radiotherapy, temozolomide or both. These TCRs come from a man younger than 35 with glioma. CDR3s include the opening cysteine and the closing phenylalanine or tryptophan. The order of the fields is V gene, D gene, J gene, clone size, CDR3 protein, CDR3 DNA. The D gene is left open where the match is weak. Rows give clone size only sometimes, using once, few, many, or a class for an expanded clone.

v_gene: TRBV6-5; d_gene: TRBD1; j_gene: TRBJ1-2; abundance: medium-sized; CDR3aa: CASRGTGGSEYGYTF; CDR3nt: TGTGCCAGCAGGGGAACAGGGGGCAGCGAATATGGCTACACCTTC
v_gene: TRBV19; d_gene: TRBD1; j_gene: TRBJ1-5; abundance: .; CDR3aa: CASMDRAVQPQHF; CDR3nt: TGTGCCAGTATGGACAGGGCGGTTCAGCCCCAGCATTTT
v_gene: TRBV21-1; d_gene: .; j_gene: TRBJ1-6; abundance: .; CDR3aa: CASSKRVGDSKDNSPLHF; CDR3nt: TGTGCCAGCAGCAAAAGGGTGGGGGACAGCAAGGATAATTCACCCCTCCACTTT
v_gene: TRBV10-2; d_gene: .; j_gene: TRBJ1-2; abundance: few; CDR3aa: CASSSGTTTYTF; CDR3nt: TGCGCCAGCAGCTCCGGGACTACCACCTACACCTTC
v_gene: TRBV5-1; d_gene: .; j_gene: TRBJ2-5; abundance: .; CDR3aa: CASSLVRQGGETQYF; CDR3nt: TGCGCCAGCAGCTTGGTCCGACAGGGAGGGGAGACCCAGTACTTC
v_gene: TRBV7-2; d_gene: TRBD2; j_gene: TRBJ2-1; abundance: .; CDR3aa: CASKSSGEQFF; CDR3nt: TGTGCCAGCAAGTCTAGCGGGGAGCAGTTCTTC
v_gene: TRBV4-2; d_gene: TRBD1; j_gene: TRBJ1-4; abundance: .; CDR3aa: CASSQGTGYEKLFF; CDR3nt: TGTGCCAGCAGCCAAGGGACAGGTTATGAAAAACTGTTTTTT
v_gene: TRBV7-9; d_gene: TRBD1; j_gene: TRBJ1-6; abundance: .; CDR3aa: CASSSGGNSPLHF; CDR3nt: TGTGCCAGCAGCTCAGGGGGAAATTCACCCCTCCACTTT
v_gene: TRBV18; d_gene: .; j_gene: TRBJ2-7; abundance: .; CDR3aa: CASTRGVMDEQYF; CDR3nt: TGTGCCAGCACCCGCGGGGTCATGGACGAGCAGTACTTC
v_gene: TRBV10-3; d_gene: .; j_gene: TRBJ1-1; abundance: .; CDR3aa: CAISPVQDLNTEAFF; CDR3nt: TGTGCCATCAGCCCAGTTCAAGACTTGAACACTGAAGCTTTCTTT
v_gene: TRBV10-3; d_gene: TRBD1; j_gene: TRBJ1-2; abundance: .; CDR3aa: CAISELQGAPNYGYTF; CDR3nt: TGTGCCATCAGTGAGCTTCAGGGGGCGCCTAACTATGGCTACACCTTC
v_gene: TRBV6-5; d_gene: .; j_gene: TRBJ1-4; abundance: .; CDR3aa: CASSRSGGAEEKLFF; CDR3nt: TGTGCCAGCAGTCGAAGTGGGGGGGCAGAGGAAAAACTGTTTTTT
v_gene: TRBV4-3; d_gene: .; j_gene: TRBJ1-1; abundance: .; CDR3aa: CASSQDMTVPQAFF; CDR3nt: TGCGCCAGCAGCCAAGATATGACGGTTCCACAAGCTTTCTTT
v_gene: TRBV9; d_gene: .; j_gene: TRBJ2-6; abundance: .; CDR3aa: CASSRGDTGANVLTF; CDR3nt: TGTGCCAGCAGCCGCGGGGACACTGGGGCCAACGTCCTGACTTTC
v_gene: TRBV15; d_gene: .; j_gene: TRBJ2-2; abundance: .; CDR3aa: CATSARKALRAGELFF; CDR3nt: TGTGCCACCAGCGCCCGAAAAGCCTTAAGGGCCGGGGAGCTGTTTTTT
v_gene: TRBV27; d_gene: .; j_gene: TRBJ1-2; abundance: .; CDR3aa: CASSLTGALYGYTF; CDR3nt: TGTGCCAGCAGCCTTACGGGGGCCCTCTATGGCTACACCTTC
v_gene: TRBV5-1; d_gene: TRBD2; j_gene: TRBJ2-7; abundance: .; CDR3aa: CASIEASGSVYEQYF; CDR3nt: TGCGCCAGCATCGAAGCTAGCGGGAGCGTATACGAGCAGTACTTC
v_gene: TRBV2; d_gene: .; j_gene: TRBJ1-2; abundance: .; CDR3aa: CASSEWVGGSDGYTF; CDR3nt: TGTGCCAGCAGTGAATGGGTGGGGGGTTCAGATGGCTACACCTTC
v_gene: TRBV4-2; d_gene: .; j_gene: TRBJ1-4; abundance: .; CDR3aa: CASSQVLWGPEKLFF; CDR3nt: TGTGCCAGCAGCCAAGTCCTTTGGGGACCTGAAAAACTGTTTTTT
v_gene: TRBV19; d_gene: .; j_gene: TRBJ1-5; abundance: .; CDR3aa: CASRVGRVPNQPQHF; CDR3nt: TGTGCCAGTAGGGTGGGCAGGGTCCCCAATCAGCCCCAGCATTTT
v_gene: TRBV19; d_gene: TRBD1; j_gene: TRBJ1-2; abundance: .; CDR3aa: CASSPRDRGRGGYTF; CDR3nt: TGTGCCAGTAGTCCCCGGGACAGGGGGCGCGGAGGCTACACCTTC
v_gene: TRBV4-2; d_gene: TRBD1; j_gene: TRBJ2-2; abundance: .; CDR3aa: CASSQGDRESGELFF; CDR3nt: TGTGCCAGCAGCCAGGGGGACAGGGAGTCCGGGGAGCTGTTTTTT
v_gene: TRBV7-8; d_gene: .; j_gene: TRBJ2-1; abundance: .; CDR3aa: CASSLLDGAFNEQFF; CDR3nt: TGTGCCAGCAGCTTACTCGACGGAGCGTTCAATGAGCAGTTCTTC
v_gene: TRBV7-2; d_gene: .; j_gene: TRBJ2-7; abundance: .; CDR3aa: CASRITGGHEQYF; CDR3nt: TGTGCCAGCAGGATAACCGGGGGGCACGAGCAGTACTTC
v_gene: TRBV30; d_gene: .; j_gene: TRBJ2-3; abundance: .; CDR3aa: CAWSDWGSITDTQYF; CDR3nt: TGTGCCTGGAGTGACTGGGGGAGCATCACAGATACGCAGTATTTT